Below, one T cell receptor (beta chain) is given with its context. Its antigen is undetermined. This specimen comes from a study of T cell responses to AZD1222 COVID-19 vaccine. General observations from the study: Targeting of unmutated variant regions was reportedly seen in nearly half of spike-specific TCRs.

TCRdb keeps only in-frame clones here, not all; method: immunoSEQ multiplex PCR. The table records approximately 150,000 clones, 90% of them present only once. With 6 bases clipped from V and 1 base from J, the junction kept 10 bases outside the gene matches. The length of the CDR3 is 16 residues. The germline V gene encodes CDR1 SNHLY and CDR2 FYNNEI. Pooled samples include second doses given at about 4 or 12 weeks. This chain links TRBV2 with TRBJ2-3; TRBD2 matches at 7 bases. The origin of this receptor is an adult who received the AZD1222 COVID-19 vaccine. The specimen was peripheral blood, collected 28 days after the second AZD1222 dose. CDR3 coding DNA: TGTGCCAGCAGCGCGACTAGCCGGAGCGGCACAGATACGCAGTATTTT. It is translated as CASSATSRSGTDTQYF.